The entry below describes one T cell receptor (beta chain). Germline CDR1 is SGHRS and CDR2 is YFSETQ. This CDR3 has 12 residues. The V end was cut by 1 base, the J end by 7 bases, with 9 bases between. The entry originates in a study of blood T cell repertoires in COVID-19. For the study at large: The origin of the acute and convalescent COVID-19 samples was the United States, Italy and Spain. T cells, B-cell-depleted T cells, or PBMCs provided the cDNA or gDNA that served as material.

Generated by immunoSEQ multiplex PCR, the TCRdb table keeps only in-frame clones and is missing some. Of roughly 180,000 clones detected, around 81% appear once; the ten largest clones hold 9.5% to 12%. Specimen: peripheral blood. This sequence joins TRBV5-1 and TRBJ2-7, with a weak D call TRBD1 (5 bases). The TCR originated in a woman in her thirties or forties with COVID-19, enrolled during active disease. The CDR3 DNA reads TGCGCCAGCAGCTTGAAGGGGAATGAGCAGTACTTC. Translation gives CASSLKGNEQYF. Supplemented by reference TRBV5-1 and TRBJ2-7, the full variable domain reads KAGVTQTPRYLIKTRGQQVTLSCSPISGHRSVSWYQQTPGQGLQFLFEYFSETQRNKGNFPGRFSGRQFSNSRSEMNVSTLELGDSALYLCASSLKGNEQYFGPGTRLTVT.